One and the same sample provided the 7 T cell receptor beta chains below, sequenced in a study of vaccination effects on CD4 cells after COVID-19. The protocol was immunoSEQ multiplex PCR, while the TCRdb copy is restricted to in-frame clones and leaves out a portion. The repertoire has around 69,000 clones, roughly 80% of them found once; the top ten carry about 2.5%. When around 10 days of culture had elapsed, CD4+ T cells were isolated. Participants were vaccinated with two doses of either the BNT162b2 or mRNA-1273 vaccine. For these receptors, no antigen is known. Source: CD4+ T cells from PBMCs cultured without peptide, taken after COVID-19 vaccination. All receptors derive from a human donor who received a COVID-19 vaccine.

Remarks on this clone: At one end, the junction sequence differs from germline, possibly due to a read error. The CDR3 loop is CATSLQGGRTDTQYF. The CDR3 bases are TGTGCCACCAGCTTACAGGGGGGAAGAACAGATACGCAGTATTTT. This chain uses TRBV5-4 with TRBJ2-3, with 8 bases matching TRBD1. Germline CDR1 reads SGHNT; CDR2 reads YYREEE (reference sequence). There are 15 residues in the CDR3.

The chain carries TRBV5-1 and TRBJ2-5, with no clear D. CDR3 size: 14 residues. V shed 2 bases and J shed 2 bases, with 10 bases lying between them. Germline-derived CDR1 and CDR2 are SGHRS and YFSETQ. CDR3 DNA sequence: TGCGCCAGCAGCTTTAGGTCAACACAAGAGACCCAGTACTTC. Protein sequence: CASSFRSTQETQYF. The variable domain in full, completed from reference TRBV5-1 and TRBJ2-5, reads KAGVTQTPRYLIKTRGQQVTLSCSPISGHRSVSWYQQTPGQGLQFLFEYFSETQRNKGNFPGRFSGRQFSNSRSEMNVSTLELGDSALYLCASSFRSTQETQYFGPGTRLLVL.

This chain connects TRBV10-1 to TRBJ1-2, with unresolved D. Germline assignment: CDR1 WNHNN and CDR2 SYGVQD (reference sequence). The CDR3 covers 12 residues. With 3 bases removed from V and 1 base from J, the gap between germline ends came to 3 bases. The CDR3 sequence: CASSDDNYGYTF. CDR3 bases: TGCGCCAGCAGTGACGATAACTATGGCTACACCTTC.

For the CDR3, the DNA is TGTGCCAGCAGCTTAGACAGGAACACTGAAGCTTTCTTT. It codes for CASSLDRNTEAFF. The rearrangement uses TRBV7-3 and TRBJ1-1, with a tentative D call TRBD1 (5 bases). Looked up from germline, CDR1 is SGHTA and CDR2 is FQGTGA. This CDR3 has 13 amino acids. V was pared by 2 bases and J by 1 base, with 5 bases between.

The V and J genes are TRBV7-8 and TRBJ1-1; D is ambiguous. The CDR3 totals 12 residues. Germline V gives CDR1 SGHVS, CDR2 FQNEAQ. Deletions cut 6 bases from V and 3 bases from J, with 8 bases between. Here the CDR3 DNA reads TGTGCCAGCAGGGCGATGTACACTGAAGCTTTCTTT. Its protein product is CASRAMYTEAFF.

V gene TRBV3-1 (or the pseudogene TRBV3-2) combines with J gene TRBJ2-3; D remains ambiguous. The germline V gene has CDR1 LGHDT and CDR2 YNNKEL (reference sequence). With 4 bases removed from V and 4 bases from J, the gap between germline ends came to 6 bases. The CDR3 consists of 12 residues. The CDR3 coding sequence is TGTGCCAGCAGCCGACGCGCAGATACGCAGTATTTT. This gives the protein CASSRRADTQYF.

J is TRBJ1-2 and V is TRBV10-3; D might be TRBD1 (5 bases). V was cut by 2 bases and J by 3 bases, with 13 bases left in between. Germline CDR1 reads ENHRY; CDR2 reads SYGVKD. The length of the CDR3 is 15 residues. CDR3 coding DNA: TGTGCCATCAGTGAGGACAGAGCCTTCCACTATGGCTACACCTTC. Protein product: CAISEDRAFHYGYTF.